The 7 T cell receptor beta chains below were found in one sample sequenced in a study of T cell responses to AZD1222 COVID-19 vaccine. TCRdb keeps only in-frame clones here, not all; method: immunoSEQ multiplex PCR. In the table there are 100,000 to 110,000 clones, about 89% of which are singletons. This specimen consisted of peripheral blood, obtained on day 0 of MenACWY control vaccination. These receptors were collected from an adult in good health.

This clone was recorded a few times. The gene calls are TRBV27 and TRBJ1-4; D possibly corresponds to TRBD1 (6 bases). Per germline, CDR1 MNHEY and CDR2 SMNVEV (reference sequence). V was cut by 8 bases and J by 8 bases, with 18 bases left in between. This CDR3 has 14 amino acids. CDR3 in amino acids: CASSSGRDTEKLFF. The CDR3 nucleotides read TGTGCCAGCTCGTCAGGGCGGGACACCGAAAAACTGTTTTTT. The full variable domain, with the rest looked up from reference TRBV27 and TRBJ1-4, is EAQVTQNPRYLITVTGKKLTVTCSQNMNHEYMSWYRQDPGLGLRQIYYSMNVEVTDKGDVPEGYKVSRKEKRNFPLILESPSPNQTSLYFCASSSGRDTEKLFFGSGTQLSVL.

DNA for the CDR3: TGTGCCAGCAGCTTAGTCCCGGGAGCGAACATTCAGTACTTC. This codes for CASSLVPGANIQYF. This rearrangement joins TRBV7-2 to TRBJ2-4; tentatively, D is TRBD2 (6 bases). The CDR3 extends over 14 amino acids. V was shortened by 1 base and J by 7 bases, with 11 bases between the two germline ends. CDR1 and CDR2 (germline): SGHTA, FQGNSA. Based on the CDR3 plus reference TRBV7-2 and TRBJ2-4, the full variable domain is GAGVSQSPSNKVTEKGKDVELRCDPISGHTALYWYRQSLGQGLEFLIYFQGNSAPDKSGLPSDRFSAERTGGSVSTLTIQRTQQEDSAVYLCASSLVPGANIQYFGAGTRLSVL.

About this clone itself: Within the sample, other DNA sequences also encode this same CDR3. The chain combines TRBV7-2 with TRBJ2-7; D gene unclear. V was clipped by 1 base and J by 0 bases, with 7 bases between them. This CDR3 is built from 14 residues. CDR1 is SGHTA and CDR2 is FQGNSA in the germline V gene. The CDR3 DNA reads TGTGCCAGCAGCTTAGGGCAGTCCTCCTACGAGCAGTACTTC. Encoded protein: CASSLGQSSYEQYF.

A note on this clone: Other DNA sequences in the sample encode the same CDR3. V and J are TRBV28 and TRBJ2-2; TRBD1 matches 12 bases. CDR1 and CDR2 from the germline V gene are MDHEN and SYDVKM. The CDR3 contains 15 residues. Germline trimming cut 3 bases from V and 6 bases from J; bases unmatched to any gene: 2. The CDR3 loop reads CASSLGTGGPGELFF. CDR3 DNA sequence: TGTGCCAGCAGTTTGGGGACAGGGGGCCCCGGGGAGCTGTTTTTT. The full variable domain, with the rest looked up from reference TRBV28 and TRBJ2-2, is DVKVTQSSRYLVKRTGEKVFLECVQDMDHENMFWYRQDPGLGLRLIYFSYDVKMKEKGDIPEGYSVSREKKERFSLILESASTNQTSMYLCASSLGTGGPGELFFGEGSRLTVL.

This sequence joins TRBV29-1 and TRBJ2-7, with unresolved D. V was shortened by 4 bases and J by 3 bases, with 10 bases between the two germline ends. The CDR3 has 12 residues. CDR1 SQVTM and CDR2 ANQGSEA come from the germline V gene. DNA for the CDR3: TGCAGCGTTGCCCTTTCCCTCTACGAGCAGTACTTC. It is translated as CSVALSLYEQYF.

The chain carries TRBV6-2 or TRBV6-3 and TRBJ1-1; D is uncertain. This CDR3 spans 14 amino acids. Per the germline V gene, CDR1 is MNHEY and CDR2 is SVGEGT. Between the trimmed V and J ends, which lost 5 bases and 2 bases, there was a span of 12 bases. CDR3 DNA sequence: TGTGCCAGCAGTAACTGGGGTGAAAACACTGAAGCTTTCTTT. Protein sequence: CASSNWGENTEAFF.

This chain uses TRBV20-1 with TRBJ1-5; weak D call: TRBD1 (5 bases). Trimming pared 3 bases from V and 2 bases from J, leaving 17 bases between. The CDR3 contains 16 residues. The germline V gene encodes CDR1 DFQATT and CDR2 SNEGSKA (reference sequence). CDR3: CSASPPLRGGNQPQHF. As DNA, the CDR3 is TGCAGTGCTAGTCCCCCCTTGCGGGGCGGCAATCAGCCCCAGCATTTT.